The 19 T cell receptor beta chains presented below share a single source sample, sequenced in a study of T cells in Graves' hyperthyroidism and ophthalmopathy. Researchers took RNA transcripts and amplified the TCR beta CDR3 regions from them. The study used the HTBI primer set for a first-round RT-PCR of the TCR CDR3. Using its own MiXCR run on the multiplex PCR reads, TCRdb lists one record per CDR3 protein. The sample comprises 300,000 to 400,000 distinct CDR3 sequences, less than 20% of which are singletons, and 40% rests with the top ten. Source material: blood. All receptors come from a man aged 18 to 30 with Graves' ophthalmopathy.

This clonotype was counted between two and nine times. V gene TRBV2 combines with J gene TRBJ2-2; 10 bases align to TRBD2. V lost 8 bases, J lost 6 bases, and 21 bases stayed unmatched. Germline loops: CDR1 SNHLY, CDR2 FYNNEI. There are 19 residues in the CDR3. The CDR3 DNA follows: TGTGCCAGCCTACCGTCGTTTTGGCCAGCGGGGGGGCATTCCGGGGAGCTGTTTTTT. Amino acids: CASLPSFWPAGGHSGELFF. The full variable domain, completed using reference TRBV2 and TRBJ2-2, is EPEVTQTPSHQVTQMGQEVILRCVPISNHLYFYWYRQILGQKVEFLVSFYNNEISEKSEIFDDQFSVERPDGSNFTLKIRSTKLEDSAMYFCASLPSFWPAGGHSGELFFGEGSRLTVL.

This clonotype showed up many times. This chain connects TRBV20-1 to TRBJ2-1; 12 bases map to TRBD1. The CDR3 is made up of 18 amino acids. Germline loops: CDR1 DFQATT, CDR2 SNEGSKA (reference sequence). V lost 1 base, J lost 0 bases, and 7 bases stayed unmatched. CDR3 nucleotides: TGCAGTGCTAGAGTGGGACAGGGGGCGGTAGGCTCCTACAATGAGCAGTTCTTC. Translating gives CSARVGQGAVGSYNEQFF.

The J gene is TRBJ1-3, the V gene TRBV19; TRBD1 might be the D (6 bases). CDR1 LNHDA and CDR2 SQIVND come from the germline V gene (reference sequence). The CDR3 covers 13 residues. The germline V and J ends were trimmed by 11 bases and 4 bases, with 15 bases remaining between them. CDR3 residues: CAGPPGHGNTIYF. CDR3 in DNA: TGTGCCGGGCCTCCGGGACACGGAAACACCATATATTTT.

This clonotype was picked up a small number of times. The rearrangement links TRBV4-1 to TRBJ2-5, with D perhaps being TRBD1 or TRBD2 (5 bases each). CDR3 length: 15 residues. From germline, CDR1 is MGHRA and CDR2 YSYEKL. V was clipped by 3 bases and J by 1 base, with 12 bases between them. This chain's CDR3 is CASSHGDGTQETQYF. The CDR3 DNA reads TGCGCCAGCAGCCATGGGGACGGGACCCAAGAGACCCAGTACTTC.

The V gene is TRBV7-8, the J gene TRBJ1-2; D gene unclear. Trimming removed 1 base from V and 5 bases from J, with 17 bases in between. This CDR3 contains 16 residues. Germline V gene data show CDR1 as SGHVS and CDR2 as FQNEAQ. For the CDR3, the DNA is TGTGCCAGCAGCTTAGAGTTTGATGTGCGGGGATATGGCTACACCTTC. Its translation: CASSLEFDVRGYGYTF.

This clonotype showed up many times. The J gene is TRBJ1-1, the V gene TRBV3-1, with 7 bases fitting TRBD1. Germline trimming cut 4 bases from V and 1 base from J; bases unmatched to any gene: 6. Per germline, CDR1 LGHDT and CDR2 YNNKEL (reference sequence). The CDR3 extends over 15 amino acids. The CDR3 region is CASSLTGTANTEAFF. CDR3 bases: TGTGCCAGCAGCCTCACCGGGACAGCGAACACTGAAGCTTTCTTT.

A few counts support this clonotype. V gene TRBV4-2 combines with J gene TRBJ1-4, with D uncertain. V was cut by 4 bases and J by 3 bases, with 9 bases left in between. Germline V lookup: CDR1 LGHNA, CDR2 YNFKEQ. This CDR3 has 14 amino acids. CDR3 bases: TGTGCCAGCAGCCGAGATGACCCTAATGAAAAACTGTTTTTT. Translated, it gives CASSRDDPNEKLFF.

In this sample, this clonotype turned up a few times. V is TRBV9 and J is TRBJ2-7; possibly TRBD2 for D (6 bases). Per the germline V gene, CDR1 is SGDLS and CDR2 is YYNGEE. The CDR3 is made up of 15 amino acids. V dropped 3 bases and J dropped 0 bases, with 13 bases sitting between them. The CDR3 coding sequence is TGTGCCAGCAGCGGATCCGGGACTGTCTCCTACGAGCAGTACTTC. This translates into CASSGSGTVSYEQYF.

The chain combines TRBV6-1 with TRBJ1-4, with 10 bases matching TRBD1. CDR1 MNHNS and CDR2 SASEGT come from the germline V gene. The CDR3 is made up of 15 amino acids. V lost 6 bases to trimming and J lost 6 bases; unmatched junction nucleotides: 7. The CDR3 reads CASRPPGQGYEKLFF. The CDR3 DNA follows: TGTGCCAGCAGGCCCCCGGGACAGGGGTATGAAAAACTGTTTTTT.

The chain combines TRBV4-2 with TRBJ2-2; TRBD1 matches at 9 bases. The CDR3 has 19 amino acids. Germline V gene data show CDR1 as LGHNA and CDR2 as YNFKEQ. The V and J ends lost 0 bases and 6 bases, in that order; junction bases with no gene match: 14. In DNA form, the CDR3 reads TGTGCCAGCAGCCAAGAAATCACCCTCCCGACAGGGGGTTCCGGGGAGCTGTTTTTT. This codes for CASSQEITLPTGGSGELFF.

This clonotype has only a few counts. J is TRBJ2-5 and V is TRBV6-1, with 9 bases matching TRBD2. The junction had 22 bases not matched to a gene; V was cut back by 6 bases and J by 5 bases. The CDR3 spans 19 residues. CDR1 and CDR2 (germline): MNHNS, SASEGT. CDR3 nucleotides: TGTGCCAGCAGCGAGAGTTGGTTCGGCGGGGGGGCCTCCGGGGAGACCCAGTACTTC. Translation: CASSESWFGGGASGETQYF.

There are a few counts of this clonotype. In DNA form, the CDR3 reads TGCGCCAGCAGTGAGTCAACCTACGAGCAGTACTTC. It specifies CASSESTYEQYF. This chain uses TRBV10-2 with TRBJ2-7; D gene unclear. CDR3 length: 12 residues. Germline V gene sequence: CDR1 WSHSY, CDR2 SAAADI. The V end was cut by 0 bases, the J end by 2 bases, with 2 bases between.

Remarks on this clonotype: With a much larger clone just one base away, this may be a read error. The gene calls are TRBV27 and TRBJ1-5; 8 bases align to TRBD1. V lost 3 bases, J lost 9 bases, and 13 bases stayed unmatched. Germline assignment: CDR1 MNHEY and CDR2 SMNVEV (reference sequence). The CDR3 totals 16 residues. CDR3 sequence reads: CASSLFGQGRFRPQHF. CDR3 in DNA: TGTGCCAGCAGTTTGTTTGGACAGGGAAGGTTTCGGCCCCAGCATTTT.

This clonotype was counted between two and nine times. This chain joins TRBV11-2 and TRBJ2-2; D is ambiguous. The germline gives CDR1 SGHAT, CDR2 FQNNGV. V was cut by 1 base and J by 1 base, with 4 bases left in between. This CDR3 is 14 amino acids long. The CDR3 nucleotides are TGTGCCAGCAGCTTAGGACGGAACACCGGGGAGCTGTTTTTT. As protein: CASSLGRNTGELFF.

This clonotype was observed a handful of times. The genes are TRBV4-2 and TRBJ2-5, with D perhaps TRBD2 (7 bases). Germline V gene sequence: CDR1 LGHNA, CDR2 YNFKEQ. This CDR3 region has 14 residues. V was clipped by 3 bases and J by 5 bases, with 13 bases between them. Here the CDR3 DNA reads TGTGCCAGCAGCCAGGGGGGGGCGGGGGAGACCCAGTACTTC. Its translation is CASSQGGAGETQYF.

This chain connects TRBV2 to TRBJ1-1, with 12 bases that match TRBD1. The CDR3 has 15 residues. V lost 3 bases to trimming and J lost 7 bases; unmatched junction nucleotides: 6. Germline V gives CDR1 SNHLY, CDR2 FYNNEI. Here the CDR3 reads CASSDYRDRGLEAFF. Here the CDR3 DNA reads TGTGCCAGCAGTGACTACCGGGACAGGGGGCTTGAAGCTTTCTTT. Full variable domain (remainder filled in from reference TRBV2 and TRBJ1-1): EPEVTQTPSHQVTQMGQEVILRCVPISNHLYFYWYRQILGQKVEFLVSFYNNEISEKSEIFDDQFSVERPDGSNFTLKIRSTKLEDSAMYFCASSDYRDRGLEAFFGQGTRLTVV.

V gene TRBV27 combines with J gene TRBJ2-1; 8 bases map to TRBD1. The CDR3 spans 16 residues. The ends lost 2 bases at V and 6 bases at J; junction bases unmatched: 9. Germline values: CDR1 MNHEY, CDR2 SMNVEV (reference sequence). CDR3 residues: CASSLGGITGGNEQFF. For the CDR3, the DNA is TGTGCCAGCAGTTTAGGAGGAATAACAGGGGGCAATGAGCAGTTCTTC.

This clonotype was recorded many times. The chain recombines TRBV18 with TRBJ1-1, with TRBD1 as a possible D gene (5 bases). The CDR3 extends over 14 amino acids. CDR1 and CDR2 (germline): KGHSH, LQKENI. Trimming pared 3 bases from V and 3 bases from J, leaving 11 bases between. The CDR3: CASSPQDTYTEAFF. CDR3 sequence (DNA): TGTGCCAGCTCACCCCAGGACACTTACACTGAAGCTTTCTTT.

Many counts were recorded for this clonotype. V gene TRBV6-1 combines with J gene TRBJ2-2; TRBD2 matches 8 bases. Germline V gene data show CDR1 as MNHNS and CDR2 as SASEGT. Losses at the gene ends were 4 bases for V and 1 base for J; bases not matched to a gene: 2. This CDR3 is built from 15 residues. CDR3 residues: CASSVAGGNTGELFF. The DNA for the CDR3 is TGTGCCAGCAGTGTCGCGGGGGGGAACACCGGGGAGCTGTTTTTT.